This T cell receptor (beta chain) was captured by sequencing in a study of shared clonotypes between healthy human individuals. Study findings and constraints: Apart from blood, nothing was sampled; tissue repertoires likely differ.

TCRdb's table, derived via immunoSEQ multiplex PCR, lists solely in-frame clones and lacks some. The sample contains 520,000 or so clones, approximately 85% of which appear only once. This CDR3 has 15 residues. The V and J ends lost 6 bases and 10 bases respectively, with 21 bases between them. Germline V gives CDR1 MDHEN, CDR2 SYDVKM. With regard to this clone: The antigen is not known.

Genomic DNA came from about 90 million PBMCs in unsorted samples. The rearrangement links TRBV28 to TRBJ1-4; weak D call: TRBD1 (5 bases). The sequenced sample was PBMCs. This sequence originates from a woman in her 40s in good health. Some clones in this sample may be carry-over from other donors' samples. The CDR3 loop is CASSTSGTQMGKLFF. CDR3 bases: TGTGCCAGCAGCACCTCCGGGACCCAGATGGGAAAACTGTTTTTT.